These T cell receptor beta chains were read from a single sample in a study of vaccination effects on CD4 cells after COVID-19. Their target antigens are unknown. Sequenced by immunoSEQ multiplex PCR; TCRdb stores in-frame clones only, minus some. The sample lists approximately 45,000 clones, approximately 74% occurring once. Sequenced material: CD4+ T cells from PBMCs cultured without peptide, taken before COVID-19 vaccination. The origin of the receptors is a human donor who had a prior SARS-CoV-2 infection. CDR3s include the opening cysteine and the closing phenylalanine or tryptophan. Fields, in order: D gene, J gene, V gene, clone size, CDR3 protein, CDR3 DNA. D genes are given only for firm matches. Rows may omit the clone size; those that give it use once, few, many or a size class.

d_call: TRBD1
j_call: TRBJ1-2
v_call: TRBV5-1
clone_size: NA
cdr3_aa: CASSLGQGFGYGYTF
cdr3_nt: TGCGCCAGCAGCTTGGGACAGGGCTTCGGCTATGGCTACACCTTC

d_call: TRBD2
j_call: TRBJ2-3
v_call: TRBV3-1/TRBV3-2
clone_size: NA
cdr3_aa: CASSMGLAFSNTQYF
cdr3_nt: TGTGCCAGCAGCATGGGACTAGCATTTTCGAATACGCAGTATTTT

d_call: NA
j_call: TRBJ1-1
v_call: TRBV5-6
clone_size: NA
cdr3_aa: CASSLGAGSTEAFF
cdr3_nt: TGTGCCAGCAGCTTGGGGGCAGGCTCGACTGAAGCTTTCTTT

d_call: NA
j_call: TRBJ1-1
v_call: TRBV30
clone_size: NA
cdr3_aa: CAWRRDNTEAFF
cdr3_nt: TGTGCCTGGCGCAGGGATAACACTGAAGCTTTCTTT

d_call: NA
j_call: TRBJ2-7
v_call: TRBV30
clone_size: NA
cdr3_aa: CAWSGPRWEQYF
cdr3_nt: TGTGCCTGGAGTGGCCCCAGGTGGGAGCAGTACTTC

d_call: NA
j_call: TRBJ1-2
v_call: TRBV10-3
clone_size: NA
cdr3_aa: CAISPGAYYGYTF
cdr3_nt: TGTGCCATCAGTCCGGGGGCTTACTATGGCTACACCTTC

d_call: NA
j_call: TRBJ2-2
v_call: TRBV5-1
clone_size: NA
cdr3_aa: CASSLAPTNTGELFF
cdr3_nt: TGCGCCAGCAGCTTGGCCCCGACTAACACCGGGGAGCTGTTTTTT

d_call: NA
j_call: TRBJ1-3
v_call: TRBV10-3
clone_size: NA
cdr3_aa: CAIRDSSGNTIYF
cdr3_nt: TGTGCCATCAGGGATAGCTCTGGAAACACCATATATTTT

d_call: TRBD1
j_call: TRBJ1-2
v_call: TRBV5-1
clone_size: few
cdr3_aa: CASSLPQGAGGYTF
cdr3_nt: TGCGCCAGCAGCTTGCCACAGGGGGCAGGTGGCTACACCTTC

d_call: TRBD1
j_call: TRBJ2-5
v_call: TRBV12-3/TRBV12-4
clone_size: NA
cdr3_aa: CASRTGAGETQYF
cdr3_nt: TGTGCCAGCAGGACAGGGGCGGGGGAGACCCAGTACTTC

d_call: TRBD2
j_call: TRBJ2-1
v_call: TRBV10-3
clone_size: NA
cdr3_aa: CAIRTNLAGGRSEQFF
cdr3_nt: TGTGCCATCAGGACAAATCTAGCGGGGGGGCGAAGTGAGCAGTTCTTC

d_call: TRBD2
j_call: TRBJ2-5
v_call: TRBV29-1
clone_size: NA
cdr3_aa: CSANSGGAVETQYF
cdr3_nt: TGCAGTGCTAATAGCGGGGGGGCCGTAGAGACCCAGTACTTC

d_call: NA
j_call: TRBJ1-2
v_call: TRBV9
clone_size: NA
cdr3_aa: CASSTQTGGYGYTF
cdr3_nt: TGTGCCAGCAGCACTCAGACAGGAGGATATGGCTACACCTTC

d_call: NA
j_call: TRBJ1-2
v_call: TRBV19
clone_size: NA
cdr3_aa: CASSIQGARSYGYTF
cdr3_nt: TGTGCCAGTAGTATTCAAGGGGCCCGGAGCTATGGCTACACCTTC

d_call: NA
j_call: TRBJ2-7
v_call: TRBV10-3
clone_size: NA
cdr3_aa: CAIRDNTYEQYF
cdr3_nt: TGTGCCATACGGGACAACACCTACGAGCAGTACTTC

d_call: NA
j_call: TRBJ2-2
v_call: TRBV7-9
clone_size: NA
cdr3_aa: CASSDPRRNTGELFF
cdr3_nt: TGTGCCAGCAGCGACCCCAGGAGGAACACCGGGGAGCTGTTTTTT